This T cell receptor beta chain was profiled in a study of graft-versus-host responses after intestinal transplantation. The overall study: Recipients had multivisceral, liver-intestinal, or isolated intestinal transplants.

Assay: immunoSEQ multiplex PCR; the TCRdb copy retains only in-frame clones and omits some. In the table there are 95,000 or so clones, about 93% of which are singletons. This CDR3 is built from 13 residues. Trimming took off 0 bases at V and 8 bases at J, with 10 bases between the two ends. The germline CDR1 and CDR2 sequences are PRHDT and FYEKMQ (reference sequence). This specimen consisted of PBMCs, obtained just under 460 days after intestinal transplant. The receptor comes from a human patient who received an intestinal transplant, so some T cells may come from the graft donor. The chain joins TRBV13 to TRBJ1-2; weak D call: TRBD1 (6 bases). The CDR3 DNA reads as TGTGCCAGCAGCTTAGGGGGGGCGGAAGGCTACACCTTC. Translation gives CASSLGGAEGYTF.